This TCR beta chain was recovered during a study of T-cell memory formation after mild COVID-19. The length of the CDR3 is 14 residues. The germline gives CDR1 LGHDT, CDR2 YNNKEL (reference sequence). Between the trimmed V and J ends, which lost 1 base and 4 bases, there was a span of 7 bases. A single record per CDR3 protein comes from TCRdb applying MiXCR to the 5' RACE reads. The table records approximately 210,000 distinct CDR3 sequences, around 27% of them present only once. This clonotype was sampled from an adult woman who had mild COVID-19 (a few samples of this study predate the infection). Cell type and time point are not known. The V gene is TRBV3-1, the J gene TRBJ2-2, with unresolved D. Sequences were obtained from PBMCs or a T cell subset sorted from them (not recorded which). The CDR3 DNA reads as TGTGCCAGCAGCCAAGTATCCGGCACCGGGGAGCTGTTTTTT. This sequence encodes CASSQVSGTGELFF.